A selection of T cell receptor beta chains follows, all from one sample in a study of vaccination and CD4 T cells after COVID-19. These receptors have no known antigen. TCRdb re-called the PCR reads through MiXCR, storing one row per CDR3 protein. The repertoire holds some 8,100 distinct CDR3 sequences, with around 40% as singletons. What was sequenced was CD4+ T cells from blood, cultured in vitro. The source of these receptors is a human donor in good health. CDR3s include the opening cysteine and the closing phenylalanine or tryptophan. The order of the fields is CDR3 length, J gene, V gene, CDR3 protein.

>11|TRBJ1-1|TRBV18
CASSKGQGAFF
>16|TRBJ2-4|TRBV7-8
CASSSLPGQGTNIQYF
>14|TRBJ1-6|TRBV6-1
CASRGGPWNSPLHF
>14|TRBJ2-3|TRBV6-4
CASSDGGAADTQYF
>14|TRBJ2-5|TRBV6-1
CASSSGQVLETQYF
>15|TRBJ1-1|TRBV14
CASSQGGTGAVEAFF
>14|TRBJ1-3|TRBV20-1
CSAAKGTVGNTIYF
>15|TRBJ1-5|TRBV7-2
CASSSETGTNQPQHF
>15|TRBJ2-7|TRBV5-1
CASSSGGTGSYEQYF
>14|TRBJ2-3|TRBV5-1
CASSKGPTTDTQYF
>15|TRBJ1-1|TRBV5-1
CASSDSGGLNTEAFF
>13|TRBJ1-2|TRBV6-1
CASTTGANYGYTF
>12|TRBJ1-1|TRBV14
CASSQDRAKAFF
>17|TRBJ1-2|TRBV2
CASSEARSGAPNYGYTF
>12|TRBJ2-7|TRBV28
CASSIDRGEQYF
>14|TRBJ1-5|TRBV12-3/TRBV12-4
CASTWTGSNQPQHF
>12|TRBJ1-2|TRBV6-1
CASSPDTYGYTF
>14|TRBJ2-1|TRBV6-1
CASSLDSFGNEQFF
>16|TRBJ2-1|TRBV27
CASSFRTSGGVHEQFF
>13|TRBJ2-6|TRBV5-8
CASTQGGANVLTF
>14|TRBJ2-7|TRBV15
CATSRGGSSYEQYF
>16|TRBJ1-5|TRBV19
CASSITAGAEGQPQHF
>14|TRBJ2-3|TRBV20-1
CSASPSGNTDTQYF
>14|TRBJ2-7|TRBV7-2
CASSPPGINYEQYF
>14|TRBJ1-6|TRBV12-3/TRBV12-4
CASSLGPINSPLHF
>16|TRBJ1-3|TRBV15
CATSRGFYEPGNTIYF
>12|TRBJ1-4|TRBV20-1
CSSNNRGEKLFF
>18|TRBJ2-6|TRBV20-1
CSAPILGQSATGANVLTF
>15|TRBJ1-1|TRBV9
CASSFEGGVNTEAFF
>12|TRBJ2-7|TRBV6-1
CASRKRLWEQYF
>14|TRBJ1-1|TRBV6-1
CASSGGRGWTEAFF
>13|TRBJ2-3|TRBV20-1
CSASGTPTDTQYF
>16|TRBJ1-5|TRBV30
CAWDSSDSNSNQPQHF
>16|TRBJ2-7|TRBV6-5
CASSYSILADIYEQYF
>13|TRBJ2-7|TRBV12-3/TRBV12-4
CASSLGGFGEQYF
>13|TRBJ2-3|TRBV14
CASNPTGPGTQYF
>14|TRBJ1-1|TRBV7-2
CASSLGGGYTEAFF